A selection of T cell receptor beta chains follows, all from one sample in a study of cytomegalovirus exposure and HLA in healthy donors. Generated by immunoSEQ multiplex PCR, the TCRdb table keeps only in-frame clones and is missing some. Of about 120,000 clones listed, over 75% are singletons. Input material: PBMCs. Receptors originate from a man aged 18 to 30 in good health and CMV-seropositive. Each CDR3 is given with its conserved first and last residue. A D gene is named only where the DNA matches it firmly. Size is omitted from some rows. Given values are once, few, many or a class for expanded clones.

v_gene,d_gene,j_gene,abundance,CDR3aa,CDR3nt
TRBV5-6,TRBD1,TRBJ2-1,-,CASSLTGVDNEQFF,TGTGCCAGCAGCTTGACAGGGGTGGACAATGAGCAGTTCTTC
TRBV9,-,TRBJ2-1,-,CASSSTTRQIEQFF,TGTGCCAGCAGCTCTACAACGCGACAGATTGAGCAGTTCTTC
TRBV6-5,TRBD2,TRBJ2-7,-,CASSLTSGSWGEQYF,TGTGCCAGCAGTTTAACTAGCGGGAGTTGGGGGGAGCAGTACTTC
TRBV7-2,-,TRBJ2-2,-,CASSFDLAAGELFF,TGTGCCAGCAGCTTCGACCTAGCTGCCGGCGAGCTGTTTTTT
TRBV27,-,TRBJ1-5,-,CASSLRRGQPQHF,TGTGCCAGCAGTTTGAGGCGTGGTCAGCCCCAGCATTTT
TRBV19,-,TRBJ1-2,-,CASSRGDGYTF,TGTGCCAGTTCCCGCGGCGATGGCTACACCTTC
TRBV4-2,-,TRBJ2-5,-,CASSQESGRQETQYF,TGTGCCAGCAGCCAAGAGAGCGGCAGGCAAGAGACCCAGTACTTC
TRBV5-6,-,TRBJ1-6,-,CASSWGRGVALHF,TGTGCCAGCAGCTGGGGCCGGGGGGTTGCCCTCCACTTT
TRBV5-8,-,TRBJ1-2,once,CASSGGRIYGYTF,TGTGCCAGCAGCGGAGGACGGATCTATGGCTACACCTTC
TRBV6-6,TRBD1,TRBJ1-5,-,CASSQDRRNQPQHF,TGTGCCAGCAGTCAGGACAGGCGCAATCAGCCCCAGCATTTT
TRBV11-3,-,TRBJ2-3,-,CASSYYREPDTQYF,TGTGCCAGCAGCTACTACCGGGAGCCAGATACGCAGTATTTT
TRBV9,-,TRBJ1-3,-,CASTRGSGNTIYF,TGTGCCAGCACCCGAGGCTCTGGAAACACCATATATTTT
TRBV7-8,-,TRBJ1-2,-,CASAPGGMGYGYTF,TGTGCCAGCGCCCCCGGGGGTATGGGCTATGGCTACACCTTC
TRBV7-6,-,TRBJ2-1,-,CASSRSSGVNEQFF,TGTGCCAGCAGCCGTAGTAGCGGCGTCAATGAGCAGTTCTTC
TRBV10-1,TRBD2,TRBJ2-1,-,CASSGSLAGGRNEQFF,TGCGCCAGCAGTGGATCTCTAGCGGGAGGCCGCAATGAGCAGTTCTTC
TRBV7-9,TRBD2,TRBJ2-5,-,CASSLPTSGRETQYF,TGTGCCAGCAGCTTGCCGACTAGCGGGAGAGAGACCCAGTACTTC
TRBV5-1,TRBD1,TRBJ1-3,-,CASSLRTGAGNTIYF,TGCGCCAGCAGCTTGCGGACAGGGGCTGGAAACACCATATATTTT
TRBV11-2,TRBD1,TRBJ2-7,-,CASSSFPGQNPEQYF,TGTGCCAGCAGCTCATTCCCGGGACAGAATCCCGAGCAGTACTTC
TRBV15,TRBD2,TRBJ2-5,-,CATSRNSGSTETQYF,TGTGCCACCAGCAGAAATAGCGGGAGCACGGAGACCCAGTACTTC
TRBV29-1,-,TRBJ1-2,-,CSVEIGDYGYTF,TGCAGCGTTGAGATCGGGGACTATGGCTACACCTTC
TRBV30,TRBD1,TRBJ2-5,-,CAWIDRGPETQYF,TGTGCCTGGATAGACAGGGGGCCCGAGACCCAGTACTTC
TRBV7-2,-,TRBJ1-3,-,CASSLAGRSGNTIYF,TGTGCCAGCAGCTTAGCGGGGAGGTCTGGAAACACCATATATTTT
TRBV30,TRBD1,TRBJ1-3,-,CAWSRLGGQGGPNSGNTIYF,TGTGCCTGGAGTCGCCTCGGGGGACAGGGGGGACCAAACTCTGGAAACACCATATATTTT
TRBV5-1,TRBD2,TRBJ2-7,-,CASSLGGRAYEQYF,TGCGCCAGCAGCTTGGGCGGGAGGGCCTACGAGCAGTACTTC
TRBV27,-,TRBJ1-6,-,CASSFRGRISYNSPLHF,TGTGCCAGCAGTTTTCGCGGCAGAATTTCTTATAATTCACCCCTCCACTTT
TRBV11-2,-,TRBJ2-3,-,CASSLADTRQSTDTQYF,TGTGCCAGCAGCTTAGCCGACACCAGGCAGTCCACAGATACGCAGTATTTT
TRBV7-2,TRBD2,TRBJ2-7,-,CASSLGTSSYEQYF,TGTGCCAGCAGCTTGGGGACTAGCTCGTACGAGCAGTACTTC
TRBV2,-,TRBJ2-3,-,CASRFGQGNTDTQYF,TGTGCCAGCAGGTTCGGGCAGGGCAACACAGATACGCAGTATTTT
TRBV5-5,-,TRBJ2-5,-,CASSPKGGSKETQYF,TGTGCCAGCAGCCCAAAGGGGGGGAGCAAAGAGACCCAGTACTTC
TRBV7-2,TRBD1,TRBJ1-6,few,CASSFEVGTGNSPLHF,TGTGCCAGCAGCTTCGAGGTCGGGACAGGGAATTCACCCCTCCACTTT
TRBV10-1,TRBD2,TRBJ2-1,once,CASSESSGNNEQFF,TGCGCCAGCAGTGAGTCTAGCGGGAACAATGAGCAGTTCTTC
TRBV27,-,TRBJ2-7,-,CASSWGDAYEQYF,TGTGCCAGCAGTTGGGGCGATGCCTACGAGCAGTACTTC
TRBV6-5,-,TRBJ1-1,-,CASRLKALNTEAFF,TGTGCCAGCAGATTAAAAGCCCTGAACACTGAAGCTTTCTTT
TRBV6-1,-,TRBJ2-1,-,CASSETGYNEQFF,TGTGCCAGCAGTGAAACAGGATACAATGAGCAGTTCTTC
TRBV25-1,TRBD2,TRBJ2-3,-,CASSELAGGKDTQYF,TGTGCCAGCAGTGAATTAGCGGGGGGCAAGGATACGCAGTATTTT
TRBV2,TRBD1,TRBJ1-2,few,CASSEDGTGGHSSASSNYGYTF,TGTGCCAGCAGTGAAGATGGGACAGGGGGGCACTCTTCCGCTTCGTCTAACTATGGCTACACCTTC
TRBV7-9,TRBD1,TRBJ1-4,-,CSSSLRQGFGEKLFF,TGTTCCAGCAGCTTACGACAGGGGTTCGGTGAAAAACTGTTTTTT
TRBV4-1,TRBD2,TRBJ2-7,-,CASSQVGSGSYEQYF,TGCGCCAGCAGCCAAGTTGGTAGCGGGAGCTACGAGCAGTACTTC
TRBV18,-,TRBJ1-1,-,CASSRQTNTEAFF,TGTGCCAGCTCACGACAGACGAACACTGAAGCTTTCTTT
TRBV7-2,-,TRBJ2-3,-,CASSLPVLTDTQYF,TGTGCCAGCAGCTTACCGGTCCTCACAGATACGCAGTATTTT
TRBV5-8,TRBD1,TRBJ1-2,-,CASSPQGIYGYTF,TGTGCCAGCAGCCCACAGGGGATCTATGGCTACACCTTC
TRBV10-2,TRBD1,TRBJ2-1,-,CATSSGQTHNEQFF,TGCGCCACTTCCTCGGGACAGACACACAATGAGCAGTTCTTC
TRBV25-1,-,TRBJ2-3,-,CASSDSRDTQYF,TGTGCCAGCAGTGATTCGAGGGATACGCAGTATTTT
TRBV23-1,-,TRBJ2-2,-,CASRLSTNTGELFF,TGCGCCAGCAGGCTTAGTACGAACACCGGGGAGCTGTTTTTT
TRBV19,-,TRBJ2-7,-,CASSPNKIMTGEQYF,TGTGCCAGTAGTCCAAATAAAATCATGACAGGCGAGCAGTACTTC
TRBV18,TRBD1,TRBJ2-1,once,CASSPSGQGWNEQFF,TGTGCCAGCTCACCATCGGGACAGGGGTGGAATGAGCAGTTCTTC
TRBV6-5,TRBD1,TRBJ2-3,-,CASSQRGLLADTQYF,TGTGCCAGCAGTCAAAGGGGGCTTCTTGCAGATACGCAGTATTTT
TRBV6-5,-,TRBJ2-3,-,CASSYSGVSDTQYF,TGTGCCAGCAGTTACTCGGGAGTATCGGATACGCAGTATTTT
TRBV7-2,TRBD2,TRBJ2-7,-,CASSLVGEGIEEQYF,TGTGCCAGCAGCTTAGTTGGGGAGGGAATCGAGGAGCAGTACTTC
TRBV7-8,TRBD1,TRBJ1-5,-,CASSSPNSGTVTNQPQHF,TGTGCCAGCAGCTCGCCTAATTCCGGGACAGTAACTAATCAGCCCCAGCATTTT
TRBV6-1,-,TRBJ2-7,-,CASSDWGQNYEQYF,TGTGCCAGCAGTGATTGGGGCCAAAACTACGAGCAGTACTTC
TRBV18,-,TRBJ2-5,-,CASSPPELVRTQYF,TGTGCCAGCTCACCACCCGAACTAGTCAGGACCCAGTACTTC
TRBV5-1,TRBD2,TRBJ2-5,-,CASSLGEDGGETQYF,TGCGCCAGCAGTTTAGGAGAGGACGGGGGGGAGACCCAGTACTTC